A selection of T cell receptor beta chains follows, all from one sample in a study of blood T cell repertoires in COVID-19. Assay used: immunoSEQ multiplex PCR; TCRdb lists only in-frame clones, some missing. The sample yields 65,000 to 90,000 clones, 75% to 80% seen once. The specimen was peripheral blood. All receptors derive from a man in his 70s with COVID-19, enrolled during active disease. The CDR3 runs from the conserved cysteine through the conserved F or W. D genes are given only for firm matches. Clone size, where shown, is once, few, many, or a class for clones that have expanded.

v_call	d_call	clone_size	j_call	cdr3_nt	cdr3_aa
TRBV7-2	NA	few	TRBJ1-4	TGTGCCAGCAGCTTAGCGGGGGGGCCTAATGAAAAACTGTTTTTT	CASSLAGGPNEKLFF
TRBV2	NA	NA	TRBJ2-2	TGTGCCAGCAGGATAGAGGGAACCGGGGAGCTGTTTTTT	CASRIEGTGELFF
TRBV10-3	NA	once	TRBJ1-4	TGTGCCATCAGGAAACATGCAACTAATGAAAAACTGTTTTTT	CAIRKHATNEKLFF
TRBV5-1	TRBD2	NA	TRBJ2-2	TGCGCCAGCAGCTCTACGAGACTAGCTAACACCGGGGAGCTGTTTTTT	CASSSTRLANTGELFF
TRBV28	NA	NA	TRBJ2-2	TGTGCCAGGGAGGATCGTAAAGCGAACACCGGGGAGCTGTTTTTT	CAREDRKANTGELFF
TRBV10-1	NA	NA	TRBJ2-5	TGCGCCAGCATCCCCCACCACAGGGATGAAGAGACCCAGTACTTC	CASIPHHRDEETQYF
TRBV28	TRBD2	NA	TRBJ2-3	TGTGCCAGCGGGGGACTAGCCGGCACAGATACGCAGTATTTT	CASGGLAGTDTQYF
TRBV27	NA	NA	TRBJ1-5	TGTGCCAGCAGCCGACCCGGGGTCGGTCAGCCCCAGCATTTT	CASSRPGVGQPQHF
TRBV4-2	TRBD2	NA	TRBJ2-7	TGTGCCAGCAGCCATTCGACTAGCGGAAGATCCTACGAGCAGTACTTC	CASSHSTSGRSYEQYF
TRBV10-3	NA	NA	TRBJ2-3	TGTGCCATCAGTGAGTTACAAACAGATACGCAGTATTTT	CAISELQTDTQYF
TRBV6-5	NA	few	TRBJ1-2	TGTGCCAGCAGTTACTCTCGCGGAGACAGTGGCTACACCTTC	CASSYSRGDSGYTF
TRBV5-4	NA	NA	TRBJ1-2	TGTGCCAGCAGCTTTGAAGGGGGGAGGGTCTACACCTTC	CASSFEGGRVYTF
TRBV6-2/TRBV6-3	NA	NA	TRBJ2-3	TGTGCCAGCAGTTACACTAGGATGCGCAGGGGCGACACAGATACGCAGTATTTT	CASSYTRMRRGDTDTQYF
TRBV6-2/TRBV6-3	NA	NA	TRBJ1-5	TGTGCCAGCAGTTATGGACTCCTTTGGGAGCCCCAGCATTTT	CASSYGLLWEPQHF
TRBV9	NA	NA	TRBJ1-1	TGTGCCAGCAGCACTGGGGCAGCAGACACTGAAGCTTTCTTT	CASSTGAADTEAFF
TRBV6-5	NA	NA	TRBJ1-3	TGTGCCAGCAGCCGTTTCGACTTCTCTGGAAACACCATATATTTT	CASSRFDFSGNTIYF
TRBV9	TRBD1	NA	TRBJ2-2	TGTGCCAGCAGCGGTGGACAGGGGTATAGCACCGGGGAGCTGTTTTTT	CASSGGQGYSTGELFF
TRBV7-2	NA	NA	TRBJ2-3	TGTGCCAGCAGCAGGGGTTTACATAGCACAGATACGCAGTATTTT	CASSRGLHSTDTQYF
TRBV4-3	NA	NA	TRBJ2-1	TGCGCCAGCCGCCGGTTGGGGGCGGGTAATGAGCAGTTCTTC	CASRRLGAGNEQFF
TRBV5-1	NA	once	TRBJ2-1	TGCGCCAGCAGCTTGGAAGGGGGAAGGTGGGGTGAGCAGTTCTTC	CASSLEGGRWGEQFF
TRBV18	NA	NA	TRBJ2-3	TGTGCCAGCTCACGGGACACCACAAATACGCAGTATTTT	CASSRDTTNTQYF
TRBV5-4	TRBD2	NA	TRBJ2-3	TGTGCCAGCCGGTGGGCAGCGGGAGCAGATACGCAGTATTTT	CASRWAAGADTQYF
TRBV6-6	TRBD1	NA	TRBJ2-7	TGTGCCAGCAGAATAACAGGGGTTTTCGGCGAGCAGTACTTC	CASRITGVFGEQYF
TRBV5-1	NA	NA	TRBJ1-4	TGCGCCAGCAGCTTGGGTGAACTGAATGAAAAACTGTTTTTT	CASSLGELNEKLFF
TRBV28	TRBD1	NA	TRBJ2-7	TGTGCCAGCAGGTCCGGGACAGGGTCCCCCTACGAGCAGTACTTC	CASRSGTGSPYEQYF
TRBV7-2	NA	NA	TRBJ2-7	TGTGCCAGCAGCTTTAGCAGGGCCGACGAGCAGTACTTC	CASSFSRADEQYF
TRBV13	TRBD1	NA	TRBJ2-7	TGTGCCAGCAGCTTCTCGGGACAGCCCTCCTACGAGCAGTACTTC	CASSFSGQPSYEQYF
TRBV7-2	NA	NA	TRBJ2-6	TGTGCCAGCAGCCTTACTAGGGTTTCTGGGGCCAACGTCCTGACTTTC	CASSLTRVSGANVLTF
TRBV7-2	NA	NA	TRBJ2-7	TGTGCCAGCAGACCGGGAGCTGCCTACGAGCAGTACTTC	CASRPGAAYEQYF
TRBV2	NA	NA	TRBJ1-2	TGTGCCAGCAGTCCGGACAGTAACTATGGCTACACCTTC	CASSPDSNYGYTF
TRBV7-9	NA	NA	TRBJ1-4	TGTGCCAGCAGCTCAGTCGGGGGGGAGAATGAAAAACTGTTTTTT	CASSSVGGENEKLFF
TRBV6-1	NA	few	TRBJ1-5	TGTGCCAGCAGTGACCCCGCCAGGGTCGATCAGCCCCAGCATTTT	CASSDPARVDQPQHF
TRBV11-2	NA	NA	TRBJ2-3	TGTGCCAGCAGCCCAACTGCAGATACGCAGTATTTT	CASSPTADTQYF
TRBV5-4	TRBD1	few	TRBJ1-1	TGTGCCAGCAGCCCGGGACAGGGTACCAGATGGGGAGAAGCTTTCTTT	CASSPGQGTRWGEAFF
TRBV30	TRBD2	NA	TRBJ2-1	TGTGCCTGGAGTGTACTTCGCGGGACTAGCGGGAGGCAAAATGAGCAGTTCTTC	CAWSVLRGTSGRQNEQFF
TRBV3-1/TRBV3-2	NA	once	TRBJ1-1	TGTGCCAGCAGCCAGGCGGGGGTGAACACTGAAGCTTTCTTT	CASSQAGVNTEAFF
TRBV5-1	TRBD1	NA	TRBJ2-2	TGCGCCAGCAGCGCGACCGGGACAGGGAACACCGGGGAGCTGTTTTTT	CASSATGTGNTGELFF
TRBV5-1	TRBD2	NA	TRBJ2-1	TGCGCCAGCAGCCCTCAGCTACTAGCGGGAGGGCAAAATGAGCAGTTCTTC	CASSPQLLAGGQNEQFF
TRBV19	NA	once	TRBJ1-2	TGTGCCAGTAGTCCGCAGGGGTATGGCTACACCTTC	CASSPQGYGYTF
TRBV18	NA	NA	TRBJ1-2	TGTGCCAGCTCACCCAGCGGGGGCTCTGGCTACACCTTC	CASSPSGGSGYTF
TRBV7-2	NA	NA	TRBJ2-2	TGTGCCAGCAGCTTTCAGGCAGGGGACACCGGGGAGCTGTTTTTT	CASSFQAGDTGELFF
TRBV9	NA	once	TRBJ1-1	TGTGCCAGCAGCGTGGAAGCAGGGGATGAAGCTTTCTTT	CASSVEAGDEAFF
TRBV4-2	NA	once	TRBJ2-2	TGTGCCAGCAGCCAACAACGCGGTAGTTGGAACACCGGGGAGCTGTTTTTT	CASSQQRGSWNTGELFF
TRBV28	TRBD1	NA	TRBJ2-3	TGTGCCAGCAGTTCTCCGGGACAGGTCGTCACAGATACGCAGTATTTT	CASSSPGQVVTDTQYF
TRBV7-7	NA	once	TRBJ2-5	TGTGCTAGCAGCTTATCAAGCTCAGGGACTGTGGAGACCCAGTACTTC	CASSLSSSGTVETQYF
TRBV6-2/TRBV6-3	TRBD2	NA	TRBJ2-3	TGTGCCAGCAGTTACTCCCAGCGGGAGGACACAGATACGCAGTATTTT	CASSYSQREDTDTQYF
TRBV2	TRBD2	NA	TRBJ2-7	TGTGCCAGCAGTGTTCGTGAGCGGGAAGGCGAGCAGTACTTC	CASSVREREGEQYF
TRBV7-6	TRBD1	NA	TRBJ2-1	TGTGCCAGCAGCTTAGGGGGGACAGGCTACAATGAGCAGTTCTTC	CASSLGGTGYNEQFF
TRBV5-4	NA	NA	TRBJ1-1	TGTGCCAGCAGCGCAAGCGGGGGGGTGAACACTGAAGCTTTCTTT	CASSASGGVNTEAFF
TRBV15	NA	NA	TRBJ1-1	TGTGCCACCAGCAAAGCGGTTGAGGCCACTGAAGCTTTCTTT	CATSKAVEATEAFF